This T cell receptor beta chain was recovered during a study of blood T cell repertoires in COVID-19. Study as a whole: COVID-19 samples from acute and convalescent phases originated in the United States, Italy and Spain.

As handled by the study authors: Nucleated cell counts were estimated from reference gene primer amplification. Some clones are missing from TCRdb's copy, which holds only in-frame ones; the method was immunoSEQ multiplex PCR. V and J calls and clone size are those listed in that table; D and trimming were worked out from the DNA. Found here are over 200,000 clones, around 80% of them singletons; the top ten hold around 2%. This CDR3 region has 15 residues. The germline V gene encodes CDR1 MNHEY and CDR2 SVGAGI. V gave up 2 bases and J gave up 8 bases; unmatched junction bases: 6. Those who participated ranged in age from roughly 18 to 89 years and resided in about two dozen US areas. Participants had their cohort set by participant-reported clinical history.

This clonotype originated in a man aged 55 to 70 who had recovered from COVID-19. This chain joins TRBV6-5 and TRBJ1-4; 9 nucleotides align to TRBD1. The sample consisted of PBMCs or T cells enriched from blood (not recorded which). This CDR3 reads CASSYPGQGGEKLFF. The CDR3 DNA follows: TGTGCCAGCAGTTACCCGGGACAGGGCGGGGAAAAACTGTTTTTT.